This TCR beta chain was sequenced during a study of T cell changes during pregnancy in multiple sclerosis. TCRdb keeps only in-frame clones here, not all; method: immunoSEQ multiplex PCR. The repertoire holds fewer than 55,000 clones, with 90% as singletons. The CDR3 has 11 amino acids. V shed 3 bases and J shed 4 bases, with 7 bases lying between them. Germline assignment: CDR1 DFQATT and CDR2 SNEGSKA (reference sequence). The TCR sequence derives from a female donor in good health, enrolled as a control in a pregnancy study. The specimen was peripheral blood, collected in the second trimester of pregnancy. The chain combines TRBV20-1 with TRBJ2-7; D may be TRBD2 (6 bases). The CDR3 sequence: CSARGGYEQYF. In DNA, the CDR3 is TGCAGTGCTAGGGGAGGTTACGAGCAGTACTTC.